The 20 T cell receptor beta chains below come from one sample, sequenced in a study of Tregs in tolerant kidney transplant recipients. The repertoire was sequenced with immunoSEQ multiplex PCR; TCRdb's copy has only in-frame clones and lacks some. The data show some 250,000 clones, around 82% seen once. The sequencing input was CD4+ T cells from blood. The receptors were gathered from a human donor in good health.

CDR3 region: CASSQDLPSGNNEQFF. The CDR3 DNA is TGTGCCAGCAGCCAAGATCTTCCTAGCGGGAACAATGAGCAGTTCTTC. The chain links TRBV14 to TRBJ2-1; TRBD2 matches 9 bases. The ends lost 0 bases at V and 5 bases at J; junction bases unmatched: 5. The germline V gene encodes CDR1 SGHDN and CDR2 FVKESK. This CDR3 spans 16 amino acids. The full variable domain, in which reference TRBV14 and TRBJ2-1 provide the parts outside the CDR3, is EAGVTQFPSHSVIEKGQTVTLRCDPISGHDNLYWYRRVMGKEIKFLLHFVKESKQDESGMPNNRFLAERTGGTYSTLKVQPAELEDSGVYFCASSQDLPSGNNEQFFGPGTRLTVL.

J is TRBJ2-1 and V is TRBV6-6; TRBD1 might be the D (5 bases). CDR1 MNHNY and CDR2 SVGAGI come from the germline V gene (reference sequence). The CDR3 runs to 14 residues. Between the trimmed V and J ends, which lost 2 bases and 6 bases, there was a span of 11 bases. Here the CDR3 reads CASSYTIQVNEQFF. The DNA for the CDR3 is TGTGCCAGCAGTTACACAATACAGGTCAATGAGCAGTTCTTC.

V gene TRBV5-6 combines with J gene TRBJ2-3; 8 bases line up with TRBD1. CDR3 length equals 17 residues. Trimming cost V 3 bases and J 1 base; bases outside gene matches: 10. Germline CDR1 reads SGHDT; CDR2 reads YYEEEE. The CDR3 sequence: CASSSEPSGQGTDTQYF. The CDR3 region has the DNA TGTGCCAGCAGCTCAGAACCCTCGGGACAGGGCACAGATACGCAGTATTTT.

The V gene is TRBV9, the J gene TRBJ1-1; a weak D match, TRBD1 (6 bases). The CDR3 is made up of 14 amino acids. V shed 4 bases and J shed 1 base, with 11 bases lying between them. The V gene's germline CDR1 is SGDLS and CDR2 YYNGEE. The CDR3 loop is CASSPGQTNTEAFF. The CDR3 DNA reads TGTGCCAGCAGCCCAGGACAGACGAACACTGAAGCTTTCTTT.

This clone was counted a few times. The junction and the germline gene differ at one end; a read error may be behind it. V is TRBV19 and J is TRBJ2-7; D perhaps matches TRBD1 (6 bases). The CDR3 covers 14 residues. CDR1 is LNHDA and CDR2 is SQIVND in the germline V gene (reference sequence). CDR3 sequence: CACSVETGRYEQYF. In DNA form, the CDR3 reads TGTGCCTGTAGCGTGGAGACAGGTCGCTACGAGCAGTACTTC. Complete variable domain (other parts from reference TRBV19 and TRBJ2-7): DGGITQSPKYLFRKEGQNVTLSCEQNLNHDAMYWYRQDPGQGLRLIYYSQIVNDFQKGDIAEGYSVSREKKESFPLTVTSAQKNPTAFYLCACSVETGRYEQYFGPGTRLTVT.

This chain uses TRBV15 with TRBJ2-3, with D maybe TRBD2 (6 bases). CDR1 LNHNV and CDR2 YYDKDF come from the germline V gene (reference sequence). V dropped 2 bases and J dropped 0 bases, with 18 bases sitting between them. The CDR3 contains 18 residues. CDR3 in amino acids: CATSRNLRAGPSTDTQYF. For the CDR3, the DNA is TGTGCCACCAGCAGAAATTTGCGGGCGGGACCTAGCACAGATACGCAGTATTTT.

The chain joins TRBV19 to TRBJ2-1; D unclear. The CDR3 contains 17 residues. Trimming removed 4 bases at V and 4 bases at J, with 20 bases between. Germline V gene data show CDR1 as LNHDA and CDR2 as SQIVND (reference sequence). The chain's CDR3 is CASSTLTTPAVYNEQFF. CDR3 DNA sequence: TGTGCCAGTAGTACCCTGACGACCCCGGCGGTATACAATGAGCAGTTCTTC. The complete variable domain, with remaining parts taken from reference TRBV19 and TRBJ2-1, reads DGGITQSPKYLFRKEGQNVTLSCEQNLNHDAMYWYRQDPGQGLRLIYYSQIVNDFQKGDIAEGYSVSREKKESFPLTVTSAQKNPTAFYLCASSTLTTPAVYNEQFFGPGTRLTVL.

J is TRBJ1-3 and V is TRBV27; 8 nucleotides match TRBD1. Germline CDR1 reads MNHEY; CDR2 reads SMNVEV (reference sequence). CDR3 length: 17 residues. Unmatched junction bases numbered 13, after V lost 6 bases and J lost 3 bases. CDR3 DNA sequence: TGTGCCAGCAGCCTTTGGACAGGGTGGGATCGTGGAAACACCATATATTTT. It is translated as CASSLWTGWDRGNTIYF.

V gene TRBV4-2 combines with J gene TRBJ1-6, with 7 bases that match TRBD1. CDR1 LGHNA and CDR2 YNFKEQ come from the germline V gene. After removal of 6 bases from V and 2 bases from J, the junction contained 4 bases not matched to a gene. The length of the CDR3 is 15 residues. The CDR3 region has the DNA TGTGCCAGCAGAACAGGGGAACCCTATAATTCACCCCTCCACTTT. This encodes CASRTGEPYNSPLHF.

The J gene is TRBJ2-7, the V gene TRBV18; 9 bases agree with TRBD2. V gave up 4 bases and J gave up 5 bases; unmatched junction bases: 3. The CDR3 contains 13 residues. CDR1 is KGHSH, CDR2 LQKENI, per germline. CDR3 in amino acids: CASSLAGVNEQYF. In DNA, the CDR3 is TGTGCCAGCTCACTAGCGGGAGTAAACGAGCAGTACTTC.

This rearrangement joins TRBV6-6 to TRBJ2-1; possibly TRBD2 for D (6 bases). Germline-derived CDR1 and CDR2 are MNHNY and SVGAGI (reference sequence). Trimming stripped 4 bases from V and 0 bases from J, with 7 bases between. The CDR3 extends over 14 amino acids. The CDR3 coding sequence is TGTGCCAGCAGTTCGACTAGCTCCTACAATGAGCAGTTCTTC. Translation: CASSSTSSYNEQFF.

This clone was seen a handful of times. This chain joins TRBV6-5 and TRBJ1-4; D gene uncertain. This CDR3 is 14 amino acids long. The germline V gene has CDR1 MNHEY and CDR2 SVGAGI. V was clipped by 4 bases and J by 8 bases, with 14 bases between them. The CDR3 here is CASSSNLEGEKLFF. The CDR3 bases are TGTGCCAGCAGTTCGAATCTAGAAGGGGAAAAACTGTTTTTT.

The rearrangement joins TRBV10-1 to TRBJ1-2; 7 nucleotides line up with TRBD1. The germline gives CDR1 WNHNN, CDR2 SYGVQD (reference sequence). Trimming cost V 2 bases and J 3 bases; bases outside gene matches: 0. The CDR3 runs to 13 residues. The CDR3 DNA is TGCGCCAGCAGTGAGGACAGGGACTATGGCTACACCTTC. Protein sequence: CASSEDRDYGYTF.

This clone was found a few times. The V gene is TRBV2, the J gene TRBJ2-3; the match to TRBD2 covers 14 bases. V dropped 4 bases and J dropped 4; count of bases not matched to a gene: 4. Germline V CDR1 and CDR2: SNHLY, FYNNEI. CDR3 size: 16 residues. In DNA form, the CDR3 reads TGTGCCAGCAGTGTAGGACTAGCGGGAGGCGCAGATACGCAGTATTTT. It specifies CASSVGLAGGADTQYF.

The chain employs TRBV27 and TRBJ1-5; D may be TRBD1 (5 bases). The CDR3 is made up of 15 amino acids. V was trimmed by 4 bases and J by 1 base, leaving 11 bases between them. The germline V gene encodes CDR1 MNHEY and CDR2 SMNVEV (reference sequence). CDR3 bases: TGTGCCAGCAGTTACGGGGGAGGGAGCAATCAGCCCCAGCATTTT. It specifies CASSYGGGSNQPQHF.

CDR3 nucleotides: TGTGCCAGTAGTATAGCCCGGACTAGCGGGAGGGCCAATGAGCAGTTCTTC. Translation: CASSIARTSGRANEQFF. The chain recombines TRBV19 with TRBJ2-1; 15 bases match TRBD2. Trimming cost V 1 base and J 6 bases; bases outside gene matches: 4. The CDR3 extends over 17 amino acids. Germline-derived CDR1 and CDR2 are LNHDA and SQIVND (reference sequence).

The sample holds a few counts of this clone. This chain uses TRBV7-8 with TRBJ1-1, with TRBD1 matching over 7 bases. Germline V gene data show CDR1 as SGHVS and CDR2 as FQNEAQ. The CDR3 loop spans 16 amino acids. The junction had 9 bases not matched to a gene; V was cut back by 5 bases and J by 0 bases. The CDR3 sequence: CASSPTGQIMNTEAFF. Written as DNA, the CDR3 is TGTGCCAGCAGCCCTACGGGACAGATCATGAACACTGAAGCTTTCTTT. The full variable domain, rest sourced from reference TRBV7-8 and TRBJ1-1, is GAGVSQSPRYKVAKRGQDVALRCDPISGHVSLFWYQQALGQGPEFLTYFQNEAQLDKSGLPSDRFFAERPEGSVSTLKIQRTQQEDSAVYLCASSPTGQIMNTEAFFGQGTRLTVV.

The chain carries TRBV6-5 and TRBJ2-3; 9 bases align to TRBD2. Germline CDR1 reads MNHEY; CDR2 reads SVGAGI. The CDR3 totals 15 residues. Trimming removed 2 bases from V and 7 bases from J; junction bases left unmatched: 7. CDR3 protein: CASSYGGGGLNTQYF. The DNA for the CDR3 is TGTGCCAGCAGTTACGGCGGGGGGGGCTTAAATACGCAGTATTTT.

The chain is built from TRBV6-6 and TRBJ1-5; D gene unclear. Deletions cut 0 bases from V and 3 bases from J, with 3 bases between. The CDR3 sequence is 13 residues long. CDR1 MNHNY and CDR2 SVGAGI come from the germline V gene (reference sequence). The CDR3 protein is CASSYSVNQPQHF. The CDR3 DNA reads TGTGCCAGCAGTTACTCGGTCAATCAGCCCCAGCATTTT.

The rearrangement joins TRBV28 to TRBJ2-5, with 9 bases fitting TRBD1. CDR3 size: 15 residues. The V gene end was trimmed by 5 bases and the J gene end by 4 bases; junction bases not matched to a gene: 8. In germline, CDR1 is MDHEN, CDR2 SYDVKM. DNA of the CDR3: TGTGCCAGCAGTCCCTCCGGGACAGGGTTAGAGACCCAGTACTTC. Protein: CASSPSGTGLETQYF.